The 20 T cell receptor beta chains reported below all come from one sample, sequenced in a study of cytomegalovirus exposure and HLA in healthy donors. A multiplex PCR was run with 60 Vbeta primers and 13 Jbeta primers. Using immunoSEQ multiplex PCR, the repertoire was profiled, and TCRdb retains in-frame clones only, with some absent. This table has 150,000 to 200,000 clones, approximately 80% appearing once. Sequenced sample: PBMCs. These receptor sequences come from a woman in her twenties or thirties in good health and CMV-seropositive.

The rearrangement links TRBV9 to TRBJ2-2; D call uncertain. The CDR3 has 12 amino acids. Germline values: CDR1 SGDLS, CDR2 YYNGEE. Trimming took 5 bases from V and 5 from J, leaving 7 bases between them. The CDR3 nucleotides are TGTGCCAGCAGGAGCGATACCGGGGAGCTGTTTTTT. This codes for CASRSDTGELFF.

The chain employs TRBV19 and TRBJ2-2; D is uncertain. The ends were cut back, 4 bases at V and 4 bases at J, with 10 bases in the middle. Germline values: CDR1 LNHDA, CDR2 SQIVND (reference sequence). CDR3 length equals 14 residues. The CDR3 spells CASSTLEFTGELFF. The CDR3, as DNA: TGTGCCAGTAGTACCCTAGAATTCACCGGGGAGCTGTTTTTT.

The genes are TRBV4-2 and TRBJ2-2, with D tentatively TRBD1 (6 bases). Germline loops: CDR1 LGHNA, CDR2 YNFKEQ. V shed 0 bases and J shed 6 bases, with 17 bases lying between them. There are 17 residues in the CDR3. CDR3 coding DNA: TGTGCCAGCAGCCAAGATGGGAACAGGGTAGTGCCCGGGGAGCTGTTTTTT. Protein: CASSQDGNRVVPGELFF.

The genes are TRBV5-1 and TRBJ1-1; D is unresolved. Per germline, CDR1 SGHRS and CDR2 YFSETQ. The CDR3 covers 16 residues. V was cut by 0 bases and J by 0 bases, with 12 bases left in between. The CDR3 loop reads CASSLASASLNTEAFF. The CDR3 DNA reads TGCGCCAGCAGCTTGGCGTCAGCTAGTCTGAACACTGAAGCTTTCTTT.

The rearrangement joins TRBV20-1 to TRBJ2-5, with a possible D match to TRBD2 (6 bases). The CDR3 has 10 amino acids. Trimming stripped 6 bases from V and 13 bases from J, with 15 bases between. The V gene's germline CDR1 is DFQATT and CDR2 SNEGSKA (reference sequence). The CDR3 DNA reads TGCAGTGCCCGTGGGACTGCCCCGTACTTC. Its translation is CSARGTAPYF.

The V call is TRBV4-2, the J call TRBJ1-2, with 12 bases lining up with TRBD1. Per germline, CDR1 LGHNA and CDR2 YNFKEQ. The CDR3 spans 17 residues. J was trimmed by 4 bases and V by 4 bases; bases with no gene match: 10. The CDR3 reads CASSRQGQGAPGYGYTF. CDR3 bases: TGTGCCAGCAGCCGGCAGGGACAGGGGGCGCCGGGCTATGGCTACACCTTC.

This CDR3 reads CASSQRQGAFF. The CDR3 DNA is TGTGCCAGCAGCCAGAGACAGGGAGCTTTCTTT. The chain joins TRBV7-9 to TRBJ1-1; 7 bases align to TRBD1. The V segment lost 5 bases and the J segment 10 bases; nucleotides outside the gene matches: 4. The CDR3 length is 11 residues. Germline V gene data show CDR1 as SEHNR and CDR2 as FQNEAQ (reference sequence).

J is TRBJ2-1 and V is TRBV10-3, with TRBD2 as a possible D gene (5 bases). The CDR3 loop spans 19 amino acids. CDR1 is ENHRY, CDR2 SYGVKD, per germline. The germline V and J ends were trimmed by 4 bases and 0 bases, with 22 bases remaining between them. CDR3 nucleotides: TGTGCCATCAGTGGAAACTTAAATAGCGCAACCCCCTCCTACAATGAGCAGTTCTTC. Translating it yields CAISGNLNSATPSYNEQFF.

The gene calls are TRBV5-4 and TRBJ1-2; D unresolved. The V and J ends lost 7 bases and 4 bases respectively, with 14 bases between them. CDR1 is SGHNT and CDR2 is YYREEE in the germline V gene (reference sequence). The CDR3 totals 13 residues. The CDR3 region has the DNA TGTGCCAGCCGGCACAGAGAAACCTATGGCTACACCTTC. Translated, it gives CASRHRETYGYTF.

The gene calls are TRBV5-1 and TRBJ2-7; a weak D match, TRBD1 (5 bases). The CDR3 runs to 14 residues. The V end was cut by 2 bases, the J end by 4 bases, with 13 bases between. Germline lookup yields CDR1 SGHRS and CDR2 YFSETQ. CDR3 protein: CASSFTVTAYEQYF. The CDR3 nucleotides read TGCGCCAGCAGCTTTACGGTGACAGCTTACGAGCAGTACTTC.

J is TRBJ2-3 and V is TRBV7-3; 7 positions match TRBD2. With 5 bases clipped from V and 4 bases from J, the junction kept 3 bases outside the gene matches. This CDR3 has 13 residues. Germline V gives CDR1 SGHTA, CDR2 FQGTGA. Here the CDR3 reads CASSPGGADTQYF. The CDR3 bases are TGTGCCAGCAGCCCGGGGGGAGCAGATACGCAGTATTTT.

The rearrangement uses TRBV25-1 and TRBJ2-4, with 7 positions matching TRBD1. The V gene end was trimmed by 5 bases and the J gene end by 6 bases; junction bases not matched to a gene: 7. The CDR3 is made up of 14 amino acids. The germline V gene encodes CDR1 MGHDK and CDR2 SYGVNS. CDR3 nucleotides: TGTGCCAGCAGTCAACAGGGGTTGGGAAACATTCAGTACTTC. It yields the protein CASSQQGLGNIQYF.

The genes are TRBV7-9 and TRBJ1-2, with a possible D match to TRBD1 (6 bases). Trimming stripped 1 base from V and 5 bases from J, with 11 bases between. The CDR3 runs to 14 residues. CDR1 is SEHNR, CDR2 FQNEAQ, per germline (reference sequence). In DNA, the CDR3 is TGTGCCAGCAGCTTAGTCAACAGGGAGTATGGCTACACCTTC. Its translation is CASSLVNREYGYTF.

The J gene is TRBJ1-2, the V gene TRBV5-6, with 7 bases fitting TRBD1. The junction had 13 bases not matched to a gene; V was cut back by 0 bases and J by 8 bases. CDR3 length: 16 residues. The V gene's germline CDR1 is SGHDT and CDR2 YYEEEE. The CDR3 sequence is CASSLGSEQGIQGYTF. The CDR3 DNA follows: TGTGCCAGCAGCTTGGGATCGGAACAGGGGATTCAGGGCTACACCTTC.

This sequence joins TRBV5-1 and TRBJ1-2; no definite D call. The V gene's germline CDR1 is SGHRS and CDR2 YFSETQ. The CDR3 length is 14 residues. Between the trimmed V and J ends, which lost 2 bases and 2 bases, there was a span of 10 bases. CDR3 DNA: TGCGCCAGCAGCTTACTCGACGGGAACTATGGCTACACCTTC. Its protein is CASSLLDGNYGYTF. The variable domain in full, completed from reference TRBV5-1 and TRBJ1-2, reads KAGVTQTPRYLIKTRGQQVTLSCSPISGHRSVSWYQQTPGQGLQFLFEYFSETQRNKGNFPGRFSGRQFSNSRSEMNVSTLELGDSALYLCASSLLDGNYGYTFGSGTRLTVV.

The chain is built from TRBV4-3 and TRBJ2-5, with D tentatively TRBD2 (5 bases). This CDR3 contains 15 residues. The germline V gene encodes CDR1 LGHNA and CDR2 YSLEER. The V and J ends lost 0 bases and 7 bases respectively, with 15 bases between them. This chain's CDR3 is CASSQEPNSEATQYF. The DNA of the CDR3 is TGCGCCAGCAGCCAAGAACCCAATAGCGAGGCGACCCAGTACTTC.

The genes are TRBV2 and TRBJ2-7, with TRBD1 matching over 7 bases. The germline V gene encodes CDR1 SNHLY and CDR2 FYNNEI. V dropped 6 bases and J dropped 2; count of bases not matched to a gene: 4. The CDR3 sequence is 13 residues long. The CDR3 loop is CASSETGTYEQYF. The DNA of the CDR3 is TGTGCCAGCAGCGAGACAGGGACCTACGAGCAGTACTTC.

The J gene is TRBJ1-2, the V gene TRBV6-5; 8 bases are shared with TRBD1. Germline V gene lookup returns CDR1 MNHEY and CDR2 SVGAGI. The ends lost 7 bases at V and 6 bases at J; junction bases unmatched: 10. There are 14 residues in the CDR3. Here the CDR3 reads CASKSRTGTDGYTF. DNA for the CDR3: TGTGCCAGCAAGTCCAGGACAGGGACCGATGGCTACACCTTC.

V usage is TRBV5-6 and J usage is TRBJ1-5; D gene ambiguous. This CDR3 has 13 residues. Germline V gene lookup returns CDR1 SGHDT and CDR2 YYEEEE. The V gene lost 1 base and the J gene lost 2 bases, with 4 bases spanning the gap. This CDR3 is CASSLRRNQPQHF. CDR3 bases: TGTGCCAGCAGCTTGCGTCGCAATCAGCCCCAGCATTTT.

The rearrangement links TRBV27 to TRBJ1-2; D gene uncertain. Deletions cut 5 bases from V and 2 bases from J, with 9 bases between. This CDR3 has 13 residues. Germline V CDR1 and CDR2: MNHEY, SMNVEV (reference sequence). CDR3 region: CASSKGLNYGYTF. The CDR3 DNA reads TGTGCCAGCAGTAAAGGACTCAACTATGGCTACACCTTC.